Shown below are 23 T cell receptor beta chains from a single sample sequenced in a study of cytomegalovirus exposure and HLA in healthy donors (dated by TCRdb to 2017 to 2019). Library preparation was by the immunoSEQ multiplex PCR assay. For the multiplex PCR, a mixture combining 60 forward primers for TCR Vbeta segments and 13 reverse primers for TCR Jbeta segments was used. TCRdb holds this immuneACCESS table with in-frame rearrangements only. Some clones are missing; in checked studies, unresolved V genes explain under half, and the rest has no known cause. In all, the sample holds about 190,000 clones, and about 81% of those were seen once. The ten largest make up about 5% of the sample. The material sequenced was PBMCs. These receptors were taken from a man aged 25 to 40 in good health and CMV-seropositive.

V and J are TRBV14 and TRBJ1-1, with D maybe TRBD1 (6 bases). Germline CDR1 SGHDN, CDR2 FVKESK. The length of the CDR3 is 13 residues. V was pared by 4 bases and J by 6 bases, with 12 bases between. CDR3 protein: CASSRQGPAEAFF. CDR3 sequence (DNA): TGTGCCAGCAGCCGGCAGGGGCCAGCTGAAGCTTTCTTT.

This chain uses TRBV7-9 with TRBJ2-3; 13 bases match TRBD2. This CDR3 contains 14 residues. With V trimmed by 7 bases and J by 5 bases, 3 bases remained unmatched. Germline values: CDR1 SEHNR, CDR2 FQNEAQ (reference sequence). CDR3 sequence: CASTRTSGRDTQYF. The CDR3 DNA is TGTGCCAGCACACGGACTAGCGGGAGAGATACGCAGTATTTT.

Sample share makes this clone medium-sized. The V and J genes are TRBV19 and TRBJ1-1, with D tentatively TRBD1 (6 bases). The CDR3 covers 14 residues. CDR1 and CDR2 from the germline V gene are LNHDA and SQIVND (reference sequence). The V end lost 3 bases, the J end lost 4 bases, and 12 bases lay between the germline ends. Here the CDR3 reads CASSMGGASTEAFF. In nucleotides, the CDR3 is TGTGCCAGTAGTATGGGGGGGGCGAGCACTGAAGCTTTCTTT.

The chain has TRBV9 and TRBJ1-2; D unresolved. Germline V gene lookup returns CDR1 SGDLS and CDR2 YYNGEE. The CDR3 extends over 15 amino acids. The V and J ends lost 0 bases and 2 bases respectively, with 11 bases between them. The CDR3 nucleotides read TGTGCCAGCAGCGTAGGCCCCGGGGTCAACTATGGCTACACCTTC. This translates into CASSVGPGVNYGYTF.

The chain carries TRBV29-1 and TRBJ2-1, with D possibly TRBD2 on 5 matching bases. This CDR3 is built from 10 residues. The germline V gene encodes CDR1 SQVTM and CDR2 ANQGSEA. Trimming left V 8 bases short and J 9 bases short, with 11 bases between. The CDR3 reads CSYADSEQFF. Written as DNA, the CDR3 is TGCAGCTATGCGGACTCTGAGCAGTTCTTC.

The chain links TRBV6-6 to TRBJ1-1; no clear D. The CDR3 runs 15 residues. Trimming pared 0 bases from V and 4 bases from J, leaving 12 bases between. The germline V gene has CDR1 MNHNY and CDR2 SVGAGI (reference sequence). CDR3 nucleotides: TGTGCCAGCAGTTACTCGGGCGGGATTCGCACTGAAGCTTTCTTT. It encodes CASSYSGGIRTEAFF.

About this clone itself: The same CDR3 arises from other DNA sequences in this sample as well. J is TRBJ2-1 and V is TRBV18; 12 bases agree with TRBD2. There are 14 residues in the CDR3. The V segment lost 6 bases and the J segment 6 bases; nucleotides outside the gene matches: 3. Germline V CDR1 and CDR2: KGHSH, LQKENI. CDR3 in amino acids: CASSPGLAGNEQFF. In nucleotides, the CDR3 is TGTGCCAGCTCCCCGGGACTAGCGGGCAATGAGCAGTTCTTC.

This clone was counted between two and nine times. The CDR3 DNA follows: TGTGCCAGCAGCTTACCGAGGAATGAGCAGTTCTTC. This gives the protein CASSLPRNEQFF. The rearrangement uses TRBV5-6 and TRBJ2-1; no reliable D call. The V and J ends lost 2 bases and 7 bases respectively, with 7 bases between them. CDR1 is SGHDT, CDR2 YYEEEE, per germline. There are 12 residues in the CDR3.

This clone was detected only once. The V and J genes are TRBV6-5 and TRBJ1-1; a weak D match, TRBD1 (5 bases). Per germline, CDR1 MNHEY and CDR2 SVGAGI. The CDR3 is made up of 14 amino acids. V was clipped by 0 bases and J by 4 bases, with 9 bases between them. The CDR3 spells CASSYSGAGTEAFF. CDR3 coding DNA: TGTGCCAGCAGTTACTCAGGGGCTGGCACTGAAGCTTTCTTT.

CDR3 region: CASSDRGPNTEAFF. The CDR3 region has the DNA TGTGCCAGCAGTGACCGTGGGCCGAACACTGAAGCTTTCTTT. V is TRBV2 and J is TRBJ1-1; D not certain. V was cut by 3 bases and J by 1 base, with 9 bases left in between. The CDR3 totals 14 residues. CDR1 and CDR2 from the germline V gene are SNHLY and FYNNEI.

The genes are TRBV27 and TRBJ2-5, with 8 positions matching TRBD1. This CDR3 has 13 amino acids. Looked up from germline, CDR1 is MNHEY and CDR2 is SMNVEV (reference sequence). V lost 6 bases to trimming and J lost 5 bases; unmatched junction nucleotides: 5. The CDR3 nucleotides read TGTGCCAGCAGACAGGGGGTAACGGAGACCCAGTACTTC. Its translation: CASRQGVTETQYF.

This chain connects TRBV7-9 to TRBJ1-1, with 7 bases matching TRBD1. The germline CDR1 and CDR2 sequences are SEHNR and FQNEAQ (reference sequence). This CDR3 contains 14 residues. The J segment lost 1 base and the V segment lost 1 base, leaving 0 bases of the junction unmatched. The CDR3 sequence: CASSLGTGNTEAFF. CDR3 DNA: TGTGCCAGCAGCTTAGGGACAGGGAACACTGAAGCTTTCTTT.

CDR3 amino acids: CASTARLAGPPGGANVLTF. Written as DNA, the CDR3 is TGTGCCAGCACTGCCCGACTAGCGGGTCCGCCTGGAGGGGCCAACGTCCTGACTTTC. V and J are TRBV6-4 and TRBJ2-6, with 10 positions matching TRBD2. The CDR3 extends over 19 amino acids. CDR1 and CDR2 from the germline V gene are MRHNA and SNTAGT. V lost 7 bases to trimming and J lost 4 bases; unmatched junction nucleotides: 16.

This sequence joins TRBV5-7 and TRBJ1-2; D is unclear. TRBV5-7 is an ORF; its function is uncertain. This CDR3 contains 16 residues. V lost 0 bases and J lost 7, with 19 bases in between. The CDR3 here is CASSLVGIGGLFGYTF. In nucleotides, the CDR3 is TGTGCCAGCAGCTTGGTCGGGATAGGAGGGCTTTTTGGCTACACCTTC.

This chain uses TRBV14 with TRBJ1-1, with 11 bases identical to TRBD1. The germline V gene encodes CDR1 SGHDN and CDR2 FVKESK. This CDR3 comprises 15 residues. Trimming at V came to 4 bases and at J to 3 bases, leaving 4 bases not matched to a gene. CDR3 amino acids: CASSPGTGGYTEAFF. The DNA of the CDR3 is TGTGCCAGCAGCCCAGGGACAGGGGGTTACACTGAAGCTTTCTTT.

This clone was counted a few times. DNA for the CDR3: TGTGCCGCCCTGGGCGGGCGGGATACAGATACGCAGTATTTT. Translated, it gives CAALGGRDTDTQYF. The chain is built from TRBV6-6 and TRBJ2-3, with a weak D call TRBD2 (6 bases). Germline V gene sequence: CDR1 MNHNY, CDR2 SVGAGI (reference sequence). The CDR3 is 14 residues long. The V and J ends lost 11 bases and 3 bases respectively, with 18 bases between them.

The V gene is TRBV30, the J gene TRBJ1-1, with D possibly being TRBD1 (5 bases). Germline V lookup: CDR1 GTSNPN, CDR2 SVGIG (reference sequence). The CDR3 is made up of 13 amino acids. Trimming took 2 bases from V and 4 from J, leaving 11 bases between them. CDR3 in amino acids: CAWSSGVGTEAFF. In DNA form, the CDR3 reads TGTGCCTGGAGTTCGGGGGTAGGCACTGAAGCTTTCTTT.

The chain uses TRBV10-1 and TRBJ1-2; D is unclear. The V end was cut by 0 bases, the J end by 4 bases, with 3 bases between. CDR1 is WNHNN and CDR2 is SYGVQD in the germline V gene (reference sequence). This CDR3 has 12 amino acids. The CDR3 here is CASSESSYGYTF. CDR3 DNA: TGCGCCAGCAGTGAGTCCTCCTATGGCTACACCTTC.

The CDR3 bases are TGCGCCAGCAGCTTGAGTTCCGGGGGGGATCAGCCCCAGCATTTT. This encodes CASSLSSGGDQPQHF. V and J are TRBV5-1 and TRBJ1-5; perhaps TRBD1 as D (5 bases). Trimming left V 1 base short and J 5 bases short, with 13 bases between. The length of the CDR3 is 15 residues. Germline V lookup: CDR1 SGHRS, CDR2 YFSETQ. The full variable domain, rest sourced from reference TRBV5-1 and TRBJ1-5, is KAGVTQTPRYLIKTRGQQVTLSCSPISGHRSVSWYQQTPGQGLQFLFEYFSETQRNKGNFPGRFSGRQFSNSRSEMNVSTLELGDSALYLCASSLSSGGDQPQHFGDGTRLSIL.

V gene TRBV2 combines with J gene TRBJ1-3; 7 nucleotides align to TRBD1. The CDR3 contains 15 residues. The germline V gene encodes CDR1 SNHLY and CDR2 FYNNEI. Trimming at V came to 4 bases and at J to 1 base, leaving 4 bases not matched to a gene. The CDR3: CASSVQGFSGNTIYF. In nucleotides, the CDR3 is TGTGCCAGCAGTGTACAGGGGTTTTCTGGAAACACCATATATTTT.

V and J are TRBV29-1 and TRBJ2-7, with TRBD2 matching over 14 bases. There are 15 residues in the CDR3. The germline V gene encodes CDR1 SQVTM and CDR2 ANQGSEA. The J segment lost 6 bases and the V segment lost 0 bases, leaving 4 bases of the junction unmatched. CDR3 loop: CSVEEGTSGRGEQYF. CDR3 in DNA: TGCAGCGTTGAAGAAGGGACTAGCGGGAGAGGCGAGCAGTACTTC.

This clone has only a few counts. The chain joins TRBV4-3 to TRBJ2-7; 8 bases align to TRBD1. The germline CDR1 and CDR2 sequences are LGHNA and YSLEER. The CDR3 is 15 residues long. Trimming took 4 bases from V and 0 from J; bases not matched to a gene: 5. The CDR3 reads CASSLGTGISYEQYF. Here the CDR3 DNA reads TGCGCCAGCAGCCTCGGGACAGGAATCTCCTACGAGCAGTACTTC.

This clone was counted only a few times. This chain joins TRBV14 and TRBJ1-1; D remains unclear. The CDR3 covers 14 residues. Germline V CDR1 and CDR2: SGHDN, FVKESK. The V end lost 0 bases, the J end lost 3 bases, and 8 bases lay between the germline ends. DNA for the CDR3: TGTGCCAGCAGCCAAGATATGGCCTACACTGAAGCTTTCTTT. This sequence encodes CASSQDMAYTEAFF.